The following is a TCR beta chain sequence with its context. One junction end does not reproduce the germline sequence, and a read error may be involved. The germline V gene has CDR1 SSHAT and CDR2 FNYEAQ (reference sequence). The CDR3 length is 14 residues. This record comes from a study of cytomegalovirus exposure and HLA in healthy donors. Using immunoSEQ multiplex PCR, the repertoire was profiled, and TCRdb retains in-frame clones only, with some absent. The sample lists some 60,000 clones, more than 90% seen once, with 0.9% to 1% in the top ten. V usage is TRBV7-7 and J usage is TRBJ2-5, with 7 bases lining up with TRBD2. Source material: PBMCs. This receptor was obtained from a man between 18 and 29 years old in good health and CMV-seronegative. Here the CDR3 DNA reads TGTGCTAGCAGCCCTAGCGGAAGGAAAGAGACCCAGTACTTC. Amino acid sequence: CASSPSGRKETQYF.